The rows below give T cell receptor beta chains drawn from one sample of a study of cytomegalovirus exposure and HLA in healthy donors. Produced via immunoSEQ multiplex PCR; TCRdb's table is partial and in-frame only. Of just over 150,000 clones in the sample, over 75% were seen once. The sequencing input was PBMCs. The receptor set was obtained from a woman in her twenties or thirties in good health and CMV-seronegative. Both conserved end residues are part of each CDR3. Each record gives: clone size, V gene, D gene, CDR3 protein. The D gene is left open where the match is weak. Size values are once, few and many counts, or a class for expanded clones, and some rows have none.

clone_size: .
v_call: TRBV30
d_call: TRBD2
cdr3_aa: CAWSVGGGVQNEQFF

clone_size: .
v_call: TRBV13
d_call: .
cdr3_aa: CASSPGINEKLFF

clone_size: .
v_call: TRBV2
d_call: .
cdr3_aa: CASGQSLEGETQYF

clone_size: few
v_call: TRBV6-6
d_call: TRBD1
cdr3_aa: CASSYSRVWDSIYF

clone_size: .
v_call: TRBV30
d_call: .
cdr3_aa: CAWSARLSSSGANGLTF

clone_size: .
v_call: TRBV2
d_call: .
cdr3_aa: CASSERPGIDEQFF

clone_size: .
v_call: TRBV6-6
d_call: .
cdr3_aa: CASSNRNTEAFF

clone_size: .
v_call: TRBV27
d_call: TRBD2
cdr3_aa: CASSISGVSTYEQYF

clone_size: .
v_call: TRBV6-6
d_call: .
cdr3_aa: CASSTTPSGNTIYF

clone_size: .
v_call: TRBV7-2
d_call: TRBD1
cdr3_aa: CASSLGGGTGYTDTQYF

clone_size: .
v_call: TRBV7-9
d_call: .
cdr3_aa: CASSFGQQPQHF

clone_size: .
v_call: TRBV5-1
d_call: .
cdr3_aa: CASSFSGIGNTIYF

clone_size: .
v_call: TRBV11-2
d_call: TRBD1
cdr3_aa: CASSSLRDRVTYGYTF

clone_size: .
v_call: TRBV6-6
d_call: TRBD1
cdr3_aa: CASMPKGGTHEQYF

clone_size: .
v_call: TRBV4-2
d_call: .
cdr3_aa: CASSQVAQLNYGYTF

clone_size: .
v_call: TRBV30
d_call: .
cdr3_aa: CAWSVLGQEQFF

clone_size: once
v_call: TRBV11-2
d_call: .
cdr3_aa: CASTLRGKGTGELFF

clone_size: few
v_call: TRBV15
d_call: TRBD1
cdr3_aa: CATSRDPGGGNTIYF

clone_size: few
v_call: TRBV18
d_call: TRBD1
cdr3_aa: CASSPRDRVGYEQYF

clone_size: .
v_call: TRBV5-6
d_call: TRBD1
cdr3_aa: CASSLASQGDRILTF

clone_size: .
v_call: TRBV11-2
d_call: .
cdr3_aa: CASSLDLYAPSGNTIYF

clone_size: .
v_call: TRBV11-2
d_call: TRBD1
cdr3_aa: CASSLDPGTGPLYGYTF

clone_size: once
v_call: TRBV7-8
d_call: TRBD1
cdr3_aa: CASSSGQGAGNTIYF

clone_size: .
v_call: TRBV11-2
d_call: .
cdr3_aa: CASSSGGVEETQYF

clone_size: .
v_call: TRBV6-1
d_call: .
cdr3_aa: CASRELVQETQYF

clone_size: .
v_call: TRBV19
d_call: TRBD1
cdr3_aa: CASSSTTGGRPDTQYF

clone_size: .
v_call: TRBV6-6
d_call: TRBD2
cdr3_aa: CASGGRRGGYNEQFF

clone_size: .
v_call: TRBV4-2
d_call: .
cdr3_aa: CASSQDQRDFGDERFF

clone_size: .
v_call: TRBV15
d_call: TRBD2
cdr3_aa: CATSRLAGTRPYEQYF

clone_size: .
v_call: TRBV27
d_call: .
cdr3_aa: CASSSPIAEQYF

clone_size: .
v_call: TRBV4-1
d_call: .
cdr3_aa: CASSFIQGTEKLFF

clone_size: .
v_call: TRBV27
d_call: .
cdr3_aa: CASSLGFRGGYTF

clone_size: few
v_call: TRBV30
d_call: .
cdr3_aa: CAWSVRRRRELPYINYGYTF

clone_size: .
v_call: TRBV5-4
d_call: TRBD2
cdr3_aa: CASSLVGGDEQYF

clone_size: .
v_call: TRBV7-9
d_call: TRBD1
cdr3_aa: CASSSNRGKSYEQYF

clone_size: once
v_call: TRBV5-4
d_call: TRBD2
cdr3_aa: CASSFPSGGAVSEQYF

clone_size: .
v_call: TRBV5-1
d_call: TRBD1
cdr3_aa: CASSLEQGSSYNSPLHF

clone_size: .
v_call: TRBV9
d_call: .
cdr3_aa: CASSVGALAGSPLHF

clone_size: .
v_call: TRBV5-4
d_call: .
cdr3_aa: CASSRPQGQEQYF

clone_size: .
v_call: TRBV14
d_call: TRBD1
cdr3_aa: CASSQETGKGNTIYF

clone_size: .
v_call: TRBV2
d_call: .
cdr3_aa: CASRPGRPDEQYF

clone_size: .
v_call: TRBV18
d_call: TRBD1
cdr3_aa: CASSLGVGGDEKLFF

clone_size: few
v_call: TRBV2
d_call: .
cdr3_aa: CASSEASLYEQYF

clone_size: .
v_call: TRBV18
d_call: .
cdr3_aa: CASTTSNTEAFF

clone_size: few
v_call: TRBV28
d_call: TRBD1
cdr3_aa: CASNRPGTGTTVYTF

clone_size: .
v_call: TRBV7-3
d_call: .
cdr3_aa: CASSPRGGNTEAFF

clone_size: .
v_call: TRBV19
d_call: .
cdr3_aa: CASSIPVGINQPQHF

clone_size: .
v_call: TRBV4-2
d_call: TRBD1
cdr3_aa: CASSQETGVGTGELFF

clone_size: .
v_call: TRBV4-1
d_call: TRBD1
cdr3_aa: CASSQLRGQSEQFF

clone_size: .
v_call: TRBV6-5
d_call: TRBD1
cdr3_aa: CASSYSVPGGGYTF

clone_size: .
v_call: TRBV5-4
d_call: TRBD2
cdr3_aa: CASSTPGGGPNEQFF

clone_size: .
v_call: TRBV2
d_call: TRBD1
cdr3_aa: CASSRTGTYGYTF

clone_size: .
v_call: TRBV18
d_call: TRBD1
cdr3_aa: CASSLDRGSSYNEQFF

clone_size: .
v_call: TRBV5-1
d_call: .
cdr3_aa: CASSWGGGGQDTQYF

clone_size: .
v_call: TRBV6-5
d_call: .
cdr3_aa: CASTSRGISTDTQYF

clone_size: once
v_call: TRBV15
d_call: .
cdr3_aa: CATSRESRGEEQYF